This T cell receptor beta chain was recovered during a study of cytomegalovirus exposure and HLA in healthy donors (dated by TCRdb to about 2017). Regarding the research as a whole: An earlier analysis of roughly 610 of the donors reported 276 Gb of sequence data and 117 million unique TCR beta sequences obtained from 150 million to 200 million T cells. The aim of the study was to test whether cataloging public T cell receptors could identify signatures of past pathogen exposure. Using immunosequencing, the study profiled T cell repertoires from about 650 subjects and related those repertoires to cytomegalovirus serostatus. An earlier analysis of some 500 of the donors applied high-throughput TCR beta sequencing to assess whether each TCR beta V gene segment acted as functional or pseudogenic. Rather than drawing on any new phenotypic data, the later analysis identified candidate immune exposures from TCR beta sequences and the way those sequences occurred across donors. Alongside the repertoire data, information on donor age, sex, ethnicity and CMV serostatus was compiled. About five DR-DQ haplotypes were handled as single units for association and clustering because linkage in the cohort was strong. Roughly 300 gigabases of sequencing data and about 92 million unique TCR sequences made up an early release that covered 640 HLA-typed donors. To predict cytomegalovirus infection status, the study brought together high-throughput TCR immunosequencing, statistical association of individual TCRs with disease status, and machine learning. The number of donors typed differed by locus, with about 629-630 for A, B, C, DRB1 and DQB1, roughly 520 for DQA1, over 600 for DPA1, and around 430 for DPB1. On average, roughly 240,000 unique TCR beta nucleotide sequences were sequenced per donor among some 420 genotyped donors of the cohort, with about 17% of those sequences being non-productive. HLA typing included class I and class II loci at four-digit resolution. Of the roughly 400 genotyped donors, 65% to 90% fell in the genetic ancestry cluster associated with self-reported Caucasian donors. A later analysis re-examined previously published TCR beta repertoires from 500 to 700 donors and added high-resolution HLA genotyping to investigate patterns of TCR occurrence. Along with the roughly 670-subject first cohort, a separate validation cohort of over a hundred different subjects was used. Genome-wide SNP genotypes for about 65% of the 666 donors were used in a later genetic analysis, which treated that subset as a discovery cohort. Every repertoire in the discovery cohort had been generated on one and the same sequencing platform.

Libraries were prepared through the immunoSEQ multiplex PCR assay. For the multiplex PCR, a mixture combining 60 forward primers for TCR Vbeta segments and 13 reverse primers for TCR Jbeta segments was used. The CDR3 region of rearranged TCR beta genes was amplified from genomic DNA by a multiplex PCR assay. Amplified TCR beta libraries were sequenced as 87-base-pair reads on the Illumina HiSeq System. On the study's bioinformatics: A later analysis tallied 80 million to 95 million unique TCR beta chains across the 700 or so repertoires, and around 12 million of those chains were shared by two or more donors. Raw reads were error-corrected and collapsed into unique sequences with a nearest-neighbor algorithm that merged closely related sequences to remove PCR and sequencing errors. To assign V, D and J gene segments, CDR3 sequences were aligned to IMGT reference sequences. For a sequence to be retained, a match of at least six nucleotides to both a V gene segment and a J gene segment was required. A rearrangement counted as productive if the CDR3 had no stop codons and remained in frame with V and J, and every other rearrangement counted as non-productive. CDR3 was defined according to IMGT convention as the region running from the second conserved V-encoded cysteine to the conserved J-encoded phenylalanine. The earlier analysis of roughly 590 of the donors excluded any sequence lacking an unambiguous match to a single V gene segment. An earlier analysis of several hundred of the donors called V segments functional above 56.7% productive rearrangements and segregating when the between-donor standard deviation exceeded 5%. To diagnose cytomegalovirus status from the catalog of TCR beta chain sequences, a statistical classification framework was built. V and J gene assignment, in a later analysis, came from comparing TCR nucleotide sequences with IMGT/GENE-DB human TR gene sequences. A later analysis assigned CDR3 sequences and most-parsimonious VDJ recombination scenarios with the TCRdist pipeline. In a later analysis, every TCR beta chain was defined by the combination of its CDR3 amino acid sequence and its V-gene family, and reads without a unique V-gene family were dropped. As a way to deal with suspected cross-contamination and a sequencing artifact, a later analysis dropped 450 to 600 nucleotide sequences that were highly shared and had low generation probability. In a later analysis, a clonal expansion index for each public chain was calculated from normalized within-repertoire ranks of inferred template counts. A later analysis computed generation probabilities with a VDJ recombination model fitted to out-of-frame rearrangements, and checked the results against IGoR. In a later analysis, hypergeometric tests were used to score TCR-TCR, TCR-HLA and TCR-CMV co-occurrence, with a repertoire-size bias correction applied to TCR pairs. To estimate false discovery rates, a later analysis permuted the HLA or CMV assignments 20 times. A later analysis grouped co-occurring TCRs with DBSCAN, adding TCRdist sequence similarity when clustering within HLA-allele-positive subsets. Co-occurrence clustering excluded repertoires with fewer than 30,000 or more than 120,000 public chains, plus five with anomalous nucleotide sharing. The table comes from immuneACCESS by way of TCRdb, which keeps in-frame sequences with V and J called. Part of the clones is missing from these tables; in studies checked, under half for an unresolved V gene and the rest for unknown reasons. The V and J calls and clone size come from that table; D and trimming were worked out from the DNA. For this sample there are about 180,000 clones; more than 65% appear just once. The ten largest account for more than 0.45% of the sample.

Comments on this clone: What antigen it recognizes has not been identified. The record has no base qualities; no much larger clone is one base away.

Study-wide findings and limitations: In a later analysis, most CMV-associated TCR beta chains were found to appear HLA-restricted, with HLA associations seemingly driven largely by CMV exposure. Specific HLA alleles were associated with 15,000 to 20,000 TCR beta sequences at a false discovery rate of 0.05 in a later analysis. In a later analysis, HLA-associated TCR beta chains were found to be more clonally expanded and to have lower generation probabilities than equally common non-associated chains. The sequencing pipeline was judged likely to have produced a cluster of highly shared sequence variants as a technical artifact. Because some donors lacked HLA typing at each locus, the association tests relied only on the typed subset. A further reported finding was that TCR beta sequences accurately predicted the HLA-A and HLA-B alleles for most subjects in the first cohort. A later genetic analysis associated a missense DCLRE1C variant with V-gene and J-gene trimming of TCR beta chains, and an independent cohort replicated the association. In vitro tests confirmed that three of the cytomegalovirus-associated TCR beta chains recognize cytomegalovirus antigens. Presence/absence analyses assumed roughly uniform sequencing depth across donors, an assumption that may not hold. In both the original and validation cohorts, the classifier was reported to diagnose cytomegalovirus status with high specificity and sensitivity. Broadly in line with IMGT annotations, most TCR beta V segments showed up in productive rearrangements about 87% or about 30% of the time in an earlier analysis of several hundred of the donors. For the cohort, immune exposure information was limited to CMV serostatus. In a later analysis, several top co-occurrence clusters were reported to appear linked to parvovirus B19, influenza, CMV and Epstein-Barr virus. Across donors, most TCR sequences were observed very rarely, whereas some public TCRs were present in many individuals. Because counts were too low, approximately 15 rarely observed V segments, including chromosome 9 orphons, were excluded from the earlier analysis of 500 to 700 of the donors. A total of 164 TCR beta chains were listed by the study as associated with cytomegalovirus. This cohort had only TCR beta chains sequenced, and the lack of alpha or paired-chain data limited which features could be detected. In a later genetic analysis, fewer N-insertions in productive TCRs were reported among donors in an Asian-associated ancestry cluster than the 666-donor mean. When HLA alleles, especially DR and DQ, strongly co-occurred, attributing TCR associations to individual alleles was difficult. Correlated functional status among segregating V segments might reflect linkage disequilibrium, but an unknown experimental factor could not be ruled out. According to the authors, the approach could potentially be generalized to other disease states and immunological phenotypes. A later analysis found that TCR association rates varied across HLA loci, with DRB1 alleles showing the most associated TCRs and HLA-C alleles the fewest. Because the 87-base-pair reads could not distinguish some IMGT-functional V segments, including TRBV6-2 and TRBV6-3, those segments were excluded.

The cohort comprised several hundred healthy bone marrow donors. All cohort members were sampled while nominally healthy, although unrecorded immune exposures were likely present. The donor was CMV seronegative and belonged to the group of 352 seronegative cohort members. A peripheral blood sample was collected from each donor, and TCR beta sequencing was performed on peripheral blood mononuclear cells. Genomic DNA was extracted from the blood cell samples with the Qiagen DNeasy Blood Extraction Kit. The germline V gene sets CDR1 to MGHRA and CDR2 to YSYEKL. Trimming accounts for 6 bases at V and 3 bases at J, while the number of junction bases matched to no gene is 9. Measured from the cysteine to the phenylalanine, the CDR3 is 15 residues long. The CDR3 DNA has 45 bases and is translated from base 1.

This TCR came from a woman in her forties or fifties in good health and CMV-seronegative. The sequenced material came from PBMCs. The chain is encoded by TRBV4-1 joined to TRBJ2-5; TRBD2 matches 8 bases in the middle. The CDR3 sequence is CASRPGLGGKETQYF. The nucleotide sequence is TGCGCCAGCAGACCGGGACTAGGTGGCAAAGAGACCCAGTACTTC.